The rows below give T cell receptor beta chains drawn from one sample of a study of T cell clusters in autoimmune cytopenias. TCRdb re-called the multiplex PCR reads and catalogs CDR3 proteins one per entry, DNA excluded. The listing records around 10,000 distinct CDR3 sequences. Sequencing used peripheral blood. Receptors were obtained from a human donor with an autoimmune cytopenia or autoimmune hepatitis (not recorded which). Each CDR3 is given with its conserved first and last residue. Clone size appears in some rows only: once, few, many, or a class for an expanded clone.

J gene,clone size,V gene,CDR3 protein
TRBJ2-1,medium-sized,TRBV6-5,CASREDGSSYNEQFF
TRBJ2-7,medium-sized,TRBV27,CASTLTWDEQYF
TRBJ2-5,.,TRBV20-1,CSARGTSGSQETQYF
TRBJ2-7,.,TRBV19,CASSIDPAGGAIEQYF
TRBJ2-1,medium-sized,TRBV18,CASSPPSGRISNEQFF
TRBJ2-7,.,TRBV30,CAWSVSRSLAGDWYEQYF
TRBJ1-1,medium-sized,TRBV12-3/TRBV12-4,CASTGAMNTEAFF
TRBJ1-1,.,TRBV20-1,CSAAGPANTEAFF
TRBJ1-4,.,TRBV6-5,CASSPVHRAEKLFF
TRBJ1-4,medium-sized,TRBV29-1,CSAGRANEKLFF
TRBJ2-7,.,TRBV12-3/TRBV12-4,CASKLGLAGYYEQYF
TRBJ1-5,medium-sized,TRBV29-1,CSVRQNSNQPQHF
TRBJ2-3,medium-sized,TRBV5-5,CASSLGGGTDTQYF
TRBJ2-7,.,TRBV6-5,CASSYKTEQYF
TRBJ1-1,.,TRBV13,CASSGPTEAFF
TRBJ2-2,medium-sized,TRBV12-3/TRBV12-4,CASSGQGRPDTGELFF
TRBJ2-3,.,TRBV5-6,CASSSTSLRDYLSSTDTQYF
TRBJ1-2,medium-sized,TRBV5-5,CASSSEYRVGGYTF
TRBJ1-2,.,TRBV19,CASSFVQGTYYGYTF
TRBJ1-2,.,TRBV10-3,CAISPRTAYYGYTF
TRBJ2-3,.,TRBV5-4,CASSLGRMADTQYF
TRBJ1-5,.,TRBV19,CASGTLALSNQPQHF
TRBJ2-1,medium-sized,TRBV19,CASSILTTSVNEQFF
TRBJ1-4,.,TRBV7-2,CASSFPYNEKLFF
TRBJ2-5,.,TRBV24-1,CATSDSGLGFGTQYF
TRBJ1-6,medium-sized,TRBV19,CASSTFDFSGGSPLHF
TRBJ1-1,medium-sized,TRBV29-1,CSVDHRGTEAFF
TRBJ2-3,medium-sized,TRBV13,CASSRRQGGSDTQYF
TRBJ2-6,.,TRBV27,CASRKTSSGANVLTF
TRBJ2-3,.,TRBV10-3,CAISDRQENTDTQYF
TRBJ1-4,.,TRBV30,CAWSIREKLFF
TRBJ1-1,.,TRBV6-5,CASSPHSGESTEAFF
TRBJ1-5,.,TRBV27,CASSFRDRRGQPQHF
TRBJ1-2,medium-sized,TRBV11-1,CASSVREGRGGYTF
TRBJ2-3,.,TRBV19,CASSPVRPGQGSQYF
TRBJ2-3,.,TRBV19,CASSIRLSDTQYF
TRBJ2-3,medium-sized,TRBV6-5,CASSRQGAGTDTQYF